Sequencing of this T cell receptor (beta chain) was carried out in a study of CD4 T cells in relation to SARS-CoV-2 and coronaviruses. Study-wide results and limits: No crossreactivity against non-spike viral proteins was tested here.

Naive and memory CD4+ T cell DNA was deep-sequenced without culture. The data were produced by immunoSEQ multiplex PCR, yet TCRdb's version contains in-frame clones alone and is incomplete. The data contain tens of thousands of clones, approximately 85% of them singletons. Comments on this clone: Its antigen is undetermined.

The germline V gene has CDR1 SQVTM and CDR2 ANQGSEA. CDR3 length: 11 residues. V was trimmed by 5 bases and J by 8 bases, leaving 12 bases between them. The sequence was obtained from an adult with COVID-19. Sample: memory CD4+ T cells from PBMCs. The gene calls are TRBV29-1 and TRBJ1-2; no reliable D call. CDR3 residues: CSVSGQQGYTF. In DNA, the CDR3 is TGCAGCGTTTCTGGGCAGCAGGGCTACACCTTC.